This T cell receptor beta chain was retrieved from a study of blood T cell repertoires in COVID-19. About the study: Some COVID-19 samples were acute and others convalescent; all came from the United States, Italy and Spain.

The CDR3 length is 9 residues. In germline, CDR1 is LGHNA, CDR2 YNFKEQ. In the original workflow: Quantification of nucleated cells was approximated via reference gene primer amplification. The table came from immunoSEQ multiplex PCR; TCRdb's copy has only in-frame clones and leaves some out. For V, J and clone size, that table is used; D and trimming come from the DNA. The sample includes fewer than 300,000 clones, 88% of them seen just once. The sample comprised peripheral blood. The V and J genes are TRBV4-2 and TRBJ1-5; maybe TRBD1 (5 bases). The receptor was isolated from a man aged 55 to 70 who had recovered from COVID-19. Written as DNA, the CDR3 is TGTATGGGGGGTCAGCCCCAGCATTTT. Its protein is CMGGQPQHF.